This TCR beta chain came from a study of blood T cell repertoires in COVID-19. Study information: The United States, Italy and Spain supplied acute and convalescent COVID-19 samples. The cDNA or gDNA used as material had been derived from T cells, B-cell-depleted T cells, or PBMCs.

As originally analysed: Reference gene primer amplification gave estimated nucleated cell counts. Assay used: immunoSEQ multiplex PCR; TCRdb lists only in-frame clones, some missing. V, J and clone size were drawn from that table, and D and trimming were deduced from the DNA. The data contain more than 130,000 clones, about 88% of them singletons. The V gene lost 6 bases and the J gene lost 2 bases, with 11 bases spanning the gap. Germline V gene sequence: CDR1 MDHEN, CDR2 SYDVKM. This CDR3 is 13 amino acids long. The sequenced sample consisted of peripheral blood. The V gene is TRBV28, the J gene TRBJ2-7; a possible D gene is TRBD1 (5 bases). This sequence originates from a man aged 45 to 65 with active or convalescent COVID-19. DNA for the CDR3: TGTGCCAGCAGGACAGAATCTACCTACGAGCAGTACTTC. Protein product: CASRTESTYEQYF.